This is a list of T cell receptor beta chains from one sample in a study of blood T cell repertoires in COVID-19. Profiled with immunoSEQ multiplex PCR; TCRdb holds only in-frame clones, not every one. This sample has a few hundred thousand clones, with around 87% found just once. Sequencing was done on a sample of peripheral blood. All receptors derive from a woman between 45 and 60 years old who had recovered from COVID-19. CDR3s include the opening cysteine and the closing phenylalanine or tryptophan. Fields, in order: J gene, clone size, CDR3 length, D gene, V gene, CDR3 protein, CDR3 DNA. The D gene is left open where the match is weak. Clone size is shown for a subset of rows, as once, few, many or a class of expanded clone.

j_gene: TRBJ1-3; abundance: NA; len: 14; d_gene: NA; v_gene: TRBV27; CDR3aa: CASIPADSPNTIYF; CDR3nt: TGTGCCAGCATCCCAGCGGATTCCCCAAACACCATATATTTT
j_gene: TRBJ1-4; abundance: NA; len: 14; d_gene: TRBD1; v_gene: TRBV10-3; CDR3aa: CAIGGTGVNEKLFF; CDR3nt: TGTGCCATCGGGGGGACAGGGGTTAATGAAAAACTGTTTTTT
j_gene: TRBJ2-7; abundance: NA; len: 15; d_gene: TRBD1; v_gene: TRBV30; CDR3aa: CAGQPYRGHFYEQYF; CDR3nt: TGTGCCGGACAGCCCTACAGGGGGCATTTCTACGAGCAGTACTTC
j_gene: TRBJ1-2; abundance: NA; len: 15; d_gene: TRBD1; v_gene: TRBV28; CDR3aa: CASSLRTGDHYGYTF; CDR3nt: TGTGCCAGCAGTTTACGGACAGGGGACCACTATGGCTACACCTTC
j_gene: TRBJ1-5; abundance: NA; len: 15; d_gene: NA; v_gene: TRBV7-6; CDR3aa: CASSLGSGPYQPQHF; CDR3nt: TGTGCCAGCAGCTTAGGATCAGGGCCCTATCAGCCCCAGCATTTT
j_gene: TRBJ2-3; abundance: NA; len: 13; d_gene: NA; v_gene: TRBV4-3; CDR3aa: CASSQDHETREYF; CDR3nt: TGCGCCAGCAGCCAAGATCATGAGACTAGGGAGTATTTT
j_gene: TRBJ1-2; abundance: NA; len: 13; d_gene: TRBD1; v_gene: TRBV6-6; CDR3aa: CASSYDRDYGYTF; CDR3nt: TGTGCCAGCAGTTACGACAGGGACTATGGCTACACCTTC
j_gene: TRBJ2-3; abundance: NA; len: 13; d_gene: NA; v_gene: TRBV10-3; CDR3aa: CAIRGGSTDTQYF; CDR3nt: TGTGCCATTCGTGGGGGGAGCACAGATACGCAGTATTTT
j_gene: TRBJ2-7; abundance: NA; len: 14; d_gene: NA; v_gene: TRBV15; CDR3aa: CATSRGISSYEQYF; CDR3nt: TGTGCCACCAGCCGGGGTATTTCGAGCTACGAGCAGTACTTC
j_gene: TRBJ2-4; abundance: NA; len: 12; d_gene: NA; v_gene: TRBV7-8; CDR3aa: CASSPPGYIQYF; CDR3nt: TGTGCCAGCAGCCCCCCAGGGTACATTCAGTACTTC
j_gene: TRBJ2-1; abundance: NA; len: 15; d_gene: NA; v_gene: TRBV11-1; CDR3aa: CASSLVGLPRDEQFF; CDR3nt: TGTGCCAGCAGCTTAGTTGGACTTCCTAGGGATGAGCAGTTCTTC
j_gene: TRBJ2-2; abundance: few; len: 13; d_gene: NA; v_gene: TRBV21-1; CDR3aa: CASGPRVCGELFF; CDR3nt: TGTGCCAGCGGACCCAGGGTTTGCGGGGAGCTGTTTTTT
j_gene: TRBJ1-5; abundance: NA; len: 15; d_gene: NA; v_gene: TRBV24-1; CDR3aa: CATSDPGGGNQPQHF; CDR3nt: TGTGCCACCAGTGATCCCGGGGGAGGCAATCAGCCCCAGCATTTT
j_gene: TRBJ1-5; abundance: few; len: 14; d_gene: NA; v_gene: TRBV4-1; CDR3aa: CASSPGVRVGPQHF; CDR3nt: TGCGCCAGCAGCCCCGGGGTCCGGGTGGGGCCCCAGCATTTT
j_gene: TRBJ2-1; abundance: NA; len: 20; d_gene: TRBD2; v_gene: TRBV27; CDR3aa: CASSLRSSRTLAGGGNEQFF; CDR3nt: TGTGCCAGCAGTTTACGATCAAGCCGAACTCTAGCGGGGGGCGGCAATGAGCAGTTCTTC
j_gene: TRBJ2-1; abundance: once; len: 15; d_gene: TRBD1; v_gene: TRBV28; CDR3aa: CASSATGANYNEQFF; CDR3nt: TGTGCCAGCAGTGCTACAGGGGCCAACTACAATGAGCAGTTCTTC
j_gene: TRBJ2-2; abundance: few; len: 17; d_gene: TRBD1; v_gene: TRBV5-1; CDR3aa: CASSRVTGGVGKEELFF; CDR3nt: TGCGCCAGCAGCAGAGTGACAGGGGGCGTCGGTAAAGAGGAGCTGTTTTTT
j_gene: TRBJ2-7; abundance: NA; len: 12; d_gene: NA; v_gene: TRBV18; CDR3aa: CASSLQESEQYF; CDR3nt: TGTGCCAGCTCACTACAAGAATCCGAGCAGTACTTC
j_gene: TRBJ1-1; abundance: few; len: 14; d_gene: TRBD1; v_gene: TRBV18; CDR3aa: CASSDDRAGAEAFF; CDR3nt: TGTGCCAGCTCAGATGACAGGGCGGGCGCTGAAGCTTTCTTT
j_gene: TRBJ1-4; abundance: NA; len: 13; d_gene: NA; v_gene: TRBV30; CDR3aa: CAWSRIRDEKLFF; CDR3nt: TGTGCCTGGAGTAGAATTCGCGATGAAAAACTGTTTTTT
j_gene: TRBJ1-2; abundance: NA; len: 17; d_gene: NA; v_gene: TRBV6-2/TRBV6-3; CDR3aa: CASSYSKQGRINYGYTF; CDR3nt: TGTGCCAGCAGTTACTCGAAGCAGGGTCGGATCAACTATGGCTACACCTTC
j_gene: TRBJ2-5; abundance: NA; len: 15; d_gene: NA; v_gene: TRBV28; CDR3aa: CASSPIRGAEETQYF; CDR3nt: TGTGCCAGCAGTCCCATCCGGGGGGCCGAGGAGACCCAGTACTTC
j_gene: TRBJ2-7; abundance: NA; len: 16; d_gene: TRBD1; v_gene: TRBV6-6; CDR3aa: CASSPPRDRSSYEQYF; CDR3nt: TGTGCCAGCAGTCCCCCTCGGGACAGGAGCTCCTACGAGCAGTACTTC
j_gene: TRBJ1-4; abundance: NA; len: 14; d_gene: TRBD1; v_gene: TRBV13; CDR3aa: CASSRQGVSEKLFF; CDR3nt: TGTGCCAGCAGCAGACAGGGGGTAAGCGAAAAACTGTTTTTT
j_gene: TRBJ1-1; abundance: NA; len: 14; d_gene: NA; v_gene: TRBV4-3; CDR3aa: CASSQVGRDTEAFF; CDR3nt: TGCGCCAGCAGCCAAGTGGGCAGGGACACTGAAGCTTTCTTT
j_gene: TRBJ1-2; abundance: NA; len: 15; d_gene: TRBD1; v_gene: TRBV5-4; CDR3aa: CASSPTGQAFYGYTF; CDR3nt: TGTGCCAGCAGCCCAACGGGACAGGCATTTTATGGCTACACCTTC
j_gene: TRBJ1-1; abundance: once; len: 13; d_gene: NA; v_gene: TRBV19; CDR3aa: CASSAGLGTEAFF; CDR3nt: TGTGCCAGTAGTGCTGGGCTTGGCACTGAAGCTTTCTTT
j_gene: TRBJ2-5; abundance: NA; len: 15; d_gene: NA; v_gene: TRBV20-1; CDR3aa: CSASRRAGNLETQYF; CDR3nt: TGCAGTGCTAGTAGAAGGGCAGGGAATTTGGAGACCCAGTACTTC
j_gene: TRBJ2-1; abundance: NA; len: 16; d_gene: NA; v_gene: TRBV10-3; CDR3aa: CAISVTLAGSDNEQFF; CDR3nt: TGTGCCATCAGTGTTACCCTTGCGGGGAGCGACAATGAGCAGTTCTTC
j_gene: TRBJ2-1; abundance: NA; len: 15; d_gene: NA; v_gene: TRBV3-1/TRBV3-2; CDR3aa: CASSQVMARVSEQFF; CDR3nt: TGTGCCAGCAGCCAAGTTATGGCCAGGGTAAGTGAGCAGTTCTTC
j_gene: TRBJ2-2; abundance: NA; len: 16; d_gene: TRBD2; v_gene: TRBV5-1; CDR3aa: CASSPRTSATTGELFF; CDR3nt: TGCGCCAGCAGCCCCCGGACTAGCGCTACCACCGGGGAGCTGTTTTTT
j_gene: TRBJ2-3; abundance: NA; len: 15; d_gene: TRBD1; v_gene: TRBV6-6; CDR3aa: CASTQRGQSTDTQYF; CDR3nt: TGTGCCAGCACGCAGAGGGGACAGAGCACAGATACGCAGTATTTT
j_gene: TRBJ1-5; abundance: NA; len: 14; d_gene: TRBD1; v_gene: TRBV24-1; CDR3aa: CATASTGGNQPQHF; CDR3nt: TGTGCCACCGCCTCTACAGGGGGCAATCAGCCCCAGCATTTT
j_gene: TRBJ1-1; abundance: NA; len: 14; d_gene: TRBD1; v_gene: TRBV3-1/TRBV3-2; CDR3aa: CASSHLPGDREAFF; CDR3nt: TGTGCCAGCAGCCATCTCCCTGGGGACAGGGAAGCTTTCTTT